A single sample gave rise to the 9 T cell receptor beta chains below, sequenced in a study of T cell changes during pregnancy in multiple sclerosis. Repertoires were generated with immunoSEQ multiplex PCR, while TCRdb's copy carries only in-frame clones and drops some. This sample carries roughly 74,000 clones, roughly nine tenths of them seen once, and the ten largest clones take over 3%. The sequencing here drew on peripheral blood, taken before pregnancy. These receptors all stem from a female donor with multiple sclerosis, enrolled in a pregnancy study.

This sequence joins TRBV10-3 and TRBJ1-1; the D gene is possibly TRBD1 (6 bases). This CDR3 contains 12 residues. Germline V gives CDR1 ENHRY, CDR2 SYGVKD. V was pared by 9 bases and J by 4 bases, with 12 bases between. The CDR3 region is CAIQGPSTEAFF. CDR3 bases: TGTGCCATACAGGGCCCCAGCACTGAAGCTTTCTTT.

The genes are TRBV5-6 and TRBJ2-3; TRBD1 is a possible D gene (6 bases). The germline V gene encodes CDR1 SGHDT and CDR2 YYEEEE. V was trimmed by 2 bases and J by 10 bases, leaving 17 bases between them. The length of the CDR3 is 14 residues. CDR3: CASSLSFGGPAQYF. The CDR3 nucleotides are TGTGCCAGCAGCTTATCATTTGGGGGCCCCGCGCAGTATTTT.

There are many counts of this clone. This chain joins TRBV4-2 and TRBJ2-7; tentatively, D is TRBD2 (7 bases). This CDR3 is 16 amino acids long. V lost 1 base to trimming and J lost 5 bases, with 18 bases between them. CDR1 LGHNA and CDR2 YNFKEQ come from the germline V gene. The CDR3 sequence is CASSQGAGDTPHEQYF. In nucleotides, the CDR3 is TGTGCCAGCAGCCAAGGGGCGGGGGACACCCCCCACGAGCAGTACTTC.

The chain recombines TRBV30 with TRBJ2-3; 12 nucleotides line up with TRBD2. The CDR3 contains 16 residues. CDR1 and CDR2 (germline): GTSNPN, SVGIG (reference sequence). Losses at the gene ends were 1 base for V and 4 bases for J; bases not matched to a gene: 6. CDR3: CAWSASTSGSSDTQYF. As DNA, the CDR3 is TGTGCCTGGAGTGCCTCGACTAGCGGGAGTTCAGATACGCAGTATTTT.

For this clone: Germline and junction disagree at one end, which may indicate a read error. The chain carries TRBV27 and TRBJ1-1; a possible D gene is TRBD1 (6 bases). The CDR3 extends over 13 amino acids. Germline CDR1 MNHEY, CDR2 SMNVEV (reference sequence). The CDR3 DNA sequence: TGTGCCAGCAGCTTATCGGACAGCACTGAAGCTTTCTTT. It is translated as CASSLSDSTEAFF.

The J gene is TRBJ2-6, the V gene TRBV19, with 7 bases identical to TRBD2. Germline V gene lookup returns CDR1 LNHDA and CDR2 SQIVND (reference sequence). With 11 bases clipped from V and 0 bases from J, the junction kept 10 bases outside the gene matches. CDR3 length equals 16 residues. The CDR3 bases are TGTGCCGGCTCAGGACTAGGACCCTCTGGGGCCAACGTCCTGACTTTC. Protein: CAGSGLGPSGANVLTF.

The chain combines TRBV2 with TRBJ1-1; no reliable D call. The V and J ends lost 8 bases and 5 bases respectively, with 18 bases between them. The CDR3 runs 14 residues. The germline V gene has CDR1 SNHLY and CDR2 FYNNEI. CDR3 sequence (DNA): TGTGCCAGCCCAGTGATTTCTGGGAGGACTGAAGCTTTCTTT. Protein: CASPVISGRTEAFF.

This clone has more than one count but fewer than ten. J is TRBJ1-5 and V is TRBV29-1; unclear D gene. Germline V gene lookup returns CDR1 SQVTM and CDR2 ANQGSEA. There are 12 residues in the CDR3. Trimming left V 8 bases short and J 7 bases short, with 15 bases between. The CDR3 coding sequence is TGCAGCATCCAGAAGGAGAACCAGCCCCAGCATTTT. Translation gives CSIQKENQPQHF.

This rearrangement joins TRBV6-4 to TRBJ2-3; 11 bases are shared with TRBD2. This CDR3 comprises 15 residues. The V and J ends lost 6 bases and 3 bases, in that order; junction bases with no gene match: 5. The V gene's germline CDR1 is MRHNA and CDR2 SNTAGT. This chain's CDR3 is CASSETSGVTDTQYF. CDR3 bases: TGTGCCAGCAGCGAGACTAGCGGGGTAACAGATACGCAGTATTTT.